This entry concerns a single T cell receptor beta chain. What it binds is not known. The source of the sample is a study of cytotoxic CD8 clonotypes in ibrutinib-treated CLL. Whole-study findings and limits: Among the clonotypes, public ones were uncommon and contracted or held stable on treatment. Patients had baseline clonality above age-matched healthy donors, and this clonality moved with circulating CD8+ T-cell counts.

Trimming at V came to 3 bases and at J to 4 bases, leaving 10 bases not matched to a gene. CDR3 length: 16 amino acids. Germline V gene lookup returns CDR1 LNHDA and CDR2 SQIVND (reference sequence). Method: immunoSEQ multiplex PCR; TCRdb's copy keeps in-frame clones and lacks some. The table has roughly 42,000 clones, approximately 67% seen once; the top ten hold 6.5% to 8%. This TCR derives from a human donor with chronic lymphocytic leukemia. The V call is TRBV19, the J call TRBJ2-5; TRBD2 agrees at 8 bases. The sample was PBMCs, taken at disease progression, from a patient treated with ibrutinib. The CDR3 region is CASSMDALAGRETQYF. Here the CDR3 DNA reads TGTGCCAGTAGTATGGATGCGCTAGCGGGCCGAGAGACCCAGTACTTC.